A single sample is the source of the 3 T cell receptor beta chains below, sequenced in a study of control samples from healthy donors and cancer patients. Sequenced by immunoSEQ multiplex PCR; TCRdb stores in-frame clones only, minus some. This table has about 120,000 clones, about 90% appearing once. Material for sequencing was blood. These receptors were obtained from a woman aged 50 to 60 in good health.

This sequence joins TRBV5-1 and TRBJ1-6; perhaps TRBD1 as D (5 bases). The CDR3 runs to 15 residues. Germline assignment: CDR1 SGHRS and CDR2 YFSETQ. Trimming left V 0 bases short and J 10 bases short, with 14 bases between. The CDR3 loop is CASSLVPGENSPLHF. The CDR3 DNA sequence: TGCGCCAGCAGCTTGGTACCGGGGGAAAACTCACCCCTCCACTTT.

The chain has TRBV5-1 and TRBJ1-1; possibly TRBD1 for D (5 bases). CDR3 size: 13 residues. V was clipped by 2 bases and J by 7 bases, with 12 bases between them. CDR1 and CDR2 (germline): SGHRS, YFSETQ. The CDR3 sequence: CASSFQGADEAFF. Here the CDR3 DNA reads TGCGCCAGCAGCTTTCAGGGAGCCGATGAAGCTTTCTTT.

V and J are TRBV28 and TRBJ1-2; D gene uncertain. Trimming shortened V by 4 bases and J by 2 bases, and 14 bases separated the two germline ends. This CDR3 spans 15 amino acids. Germline V gene data show CDR1 as MDHEN and CDR2 as SYDVKM. The CDR3 reads CASSSPGTMNYGYTF. DNA for the CDR3: TGTGCCAGCAGTTCGCCGGGAACGATGAACTATGGCTACACCTTC.